This T cell receptor (beta chain) was sequenced in a study of pediatric ulcerative colitis. Germline V gene data show CDR1 as SGHDN and CDR2 as FVKESK. The V end was cut by 7 bases, the J end by 7 bases, with 14 bases between. CDR3 length: 13 residues. Each sample received Survey-level depth of up to 500,000 reads. Data came from immunoSEQ multiplex PCR; TCRdb stores just in-frame clones and leaves some out. Seen here are roughly 70,000 clones, about 86% observed once, and the top ten hold 3% to 4.5%. This clonotype was obtained from a boy younger than 18 with severe ulcerative colitis. Sequencing was performed on blood. V gene TRBV14 combines with J gene TRBJ2-1, with D possibly TRBD2 on 6 matching bases. CDR3 sequence (DNA): TGTGCCAGCACCAAGTATCGGGGGAATGAGCAGTTCTTC. This encodes CASTKYRGNEQFF.